Listed here is a single TCR beta chain. This sample was included in a study of blood T cell repertoires in COVID-19. In the study overall: Samples came from the United States, Italy and Spain, spanning acute and convalescent COVID-19. Nucleic acid was either cDNA or gDNA, and it came from T cells, B-cell-depleted T cells, or PBMCs.

TCRdb keeps only in-frame clones here, not all; method: immunoSEQ multiplex PCR. Here the sample spans 110,000 to 150,000 clones, 75% to 90% being singletons. This CDR3 has 15 amino acids. The V gene's germline CDR1 is SGHVS and CDR2 FQNEAQ. J lost 5 bases, V lost 5 bases, and 7 bases had no gene match. Specimen: peripheral blood. The receptor was derived from a woman aged 60 to 75 with active COVID-19. The chain employs TRBV7-8 and TRBJ2-2, with 8 bases matching TRBD2. CDR3 bases: TGTGCCAGCAGCGGTAGCGGGATGGCGACCGGGGAGCTGTTTTTT. Its protein is CASSGSGMATGELFF.